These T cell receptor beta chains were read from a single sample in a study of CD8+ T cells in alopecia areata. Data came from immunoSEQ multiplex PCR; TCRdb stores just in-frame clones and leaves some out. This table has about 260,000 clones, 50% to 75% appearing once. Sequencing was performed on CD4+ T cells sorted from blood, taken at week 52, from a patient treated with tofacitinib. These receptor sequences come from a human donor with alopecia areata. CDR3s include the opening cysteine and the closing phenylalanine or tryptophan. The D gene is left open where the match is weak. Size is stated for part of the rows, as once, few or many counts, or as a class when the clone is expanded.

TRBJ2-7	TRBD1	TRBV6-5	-	TGTGCCAGCAGTTACGGACAGGCCATCTCCTACGAGCAGTACTTC	CASSYGQAISYEQYF
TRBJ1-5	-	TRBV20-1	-	TGCAGTGCTAGTCTTGGAGGGAATCAGCATTTT	CSASLGGNQHF
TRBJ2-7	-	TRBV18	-	TGTGCCAGCTCACCCCTGAGCTCCTACGAGCAGTACTTC	CASSPLSSYEQYF
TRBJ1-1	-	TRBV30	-	TGTGCCTGGAGACGGATTTACACTGAAGCTTTCTTT	CAWRRIYTEAFF
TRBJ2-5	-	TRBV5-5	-	TGTGCCAGCAGCCCCCTTGGAGGGGTAGAGACCCAGTACTTC	CASSPLGGVETQYF
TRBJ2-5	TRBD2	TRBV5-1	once	TGCGCCAGCAGCACCGGACTAGCGGGGGCCAACCAAGAGACCCAGTACTTC	CASSTGLAGANQETQYF
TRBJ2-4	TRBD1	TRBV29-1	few	TGCAGCACAGGGACAGGGGCAAGGGACATTCAGTACTTC	CSTGTGARDIQYF
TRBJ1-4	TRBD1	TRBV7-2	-	TGTGCCAGCAGCTTTGGGGACAGTTGGGAAAAACTGTTTTTT	CASSFGDSWEKLFF
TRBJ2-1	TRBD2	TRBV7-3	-	TGTGCCAGCGCTAGCGGGGGGGACGGTGAGCAGTTCTTC	CASASGGDGEQFF
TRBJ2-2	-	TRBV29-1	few	TGCAGCGTTGAAGATACCGGGGAGCTGTTTTTT	CSVEDTGELFF
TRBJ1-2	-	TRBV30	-	TGTGCCTGGGCACCCCCATACACCTTC	CAWAPPYTF
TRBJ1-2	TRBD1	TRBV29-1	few	TGCAGCGTTGTCGGTTGGGGGACAGATCCAGGCTACACCTTC	CSVVGWGTDPGYTF
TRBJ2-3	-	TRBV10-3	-	TGTGCCATCGGGCTGTTAGATACGCAGTATTTT	CAIGLLDTQYF
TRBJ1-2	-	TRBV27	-	TGTGCCAGCAGTTCGGACAAAGACTATGGCTACACCTTC	CASSSDKDYGYTF
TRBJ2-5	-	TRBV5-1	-	TGCGCCAGCAGCTCGGACCAGACCCAGTACTTC	CASSSDQTQYF
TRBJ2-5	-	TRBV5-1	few	TGCGCCAGCAGCTTGGAACGTCGAGAGACCCAGTACTTC	CASSLERRETQYF